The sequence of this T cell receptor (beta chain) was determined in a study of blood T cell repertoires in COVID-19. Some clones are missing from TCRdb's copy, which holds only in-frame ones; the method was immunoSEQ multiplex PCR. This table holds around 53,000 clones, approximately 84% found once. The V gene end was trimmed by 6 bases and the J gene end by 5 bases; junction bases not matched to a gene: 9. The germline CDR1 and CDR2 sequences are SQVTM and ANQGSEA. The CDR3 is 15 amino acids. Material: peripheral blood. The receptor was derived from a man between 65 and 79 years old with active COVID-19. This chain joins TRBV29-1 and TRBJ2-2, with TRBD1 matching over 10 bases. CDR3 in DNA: TGCAGCGTCCTTAAAAGGGACAGGGGAACCGGGGAGCTGTTTTTT. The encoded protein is CSVLKRDRGTGELFF.